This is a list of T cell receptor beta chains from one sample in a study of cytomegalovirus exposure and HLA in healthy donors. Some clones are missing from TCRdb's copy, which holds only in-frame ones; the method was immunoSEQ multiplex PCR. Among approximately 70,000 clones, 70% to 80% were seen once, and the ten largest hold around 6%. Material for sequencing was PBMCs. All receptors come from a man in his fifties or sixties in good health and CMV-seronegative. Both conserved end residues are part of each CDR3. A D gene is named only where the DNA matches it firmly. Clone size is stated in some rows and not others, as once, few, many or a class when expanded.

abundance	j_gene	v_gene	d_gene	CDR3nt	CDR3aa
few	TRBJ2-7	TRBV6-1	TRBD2	TGTGCCAGCAGTGCGAAAGTAGCGGGAGGGAATAGAGAGCAGTACTTC	CASSAKVAGGNREQYF
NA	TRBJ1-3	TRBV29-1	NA	TGCAGCGTTGAGGCAGGGGGAAACACCATATATTTT	CSVEAGGNTIYF
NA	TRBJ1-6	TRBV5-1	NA	TGCGCCAGCAGCTTGGCATCGGCCTATAATTCACCCCTCCACTTT	CASSLASAYNSPLHF
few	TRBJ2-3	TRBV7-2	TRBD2	TGTGCCAGCAGCTTAGAGGTAGCGGGACTCACAGATACGCAGTATTTT	CASSLEVAGLTDTQYF
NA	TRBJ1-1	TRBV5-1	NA	TGCGCCAGCGGATCGGGGGGCCAAACTGAAGCTTTCTTT	CASGSGGQTEAFF
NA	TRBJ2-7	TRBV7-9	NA	TGTTCCAGCAGCTTCGGCGGGGTAGAGCAGTACTTC	CSSSFGGVEQYF
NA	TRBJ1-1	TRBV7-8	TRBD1	TGTGCCAGCAGCTTGAAGACAGGGCCCACTGAAGCTTTCTTT	CASSLKTGPTEAFF
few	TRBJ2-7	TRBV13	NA	TGTGCCAGCAGCTCGGACGGGGACTACGAGCAGTACTTC	CASSSDGDYEQYF
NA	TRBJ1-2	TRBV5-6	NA	TGTGCCAGCAGCTTGTATGGGGCCTCCCGTTTGAGTGGCTACACCTTC	CASSLYGASRLSGYTF
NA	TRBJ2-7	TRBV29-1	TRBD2	TGCAGCGTTGAAGATCGAGGGACTAGCTCCTACGAGCAGTACTTC	CSVEDRGTSSYEQYF
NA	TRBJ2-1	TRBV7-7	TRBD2	TGTGCTAGCAGCCGCCGGACTAGCGACAATGAGCAGTTCTTC	CASSRRTSDNEQFF
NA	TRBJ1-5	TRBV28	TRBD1	TGTGCCAGCAGTTTCCCGGGACAGGTACGTCAGCCCCAGCATTTT	CASSFPGQVRQPQHF
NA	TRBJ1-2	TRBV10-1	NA	TGCGCCAGCAGTGAGACAGGGAACTATGGCTACACCTTC	CASSETGNYGYTF
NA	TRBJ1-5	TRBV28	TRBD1	TGTGCCTTGAGACCGGGACAGGGGCTGAGGCAGCCCCAGCATTTT	CALRPGQGLRQPQHF
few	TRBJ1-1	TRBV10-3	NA	TGTGCCATCAGTGATGGCCAGGAAGCTTTCTTT	CAISDGQEAFF
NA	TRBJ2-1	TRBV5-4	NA	TGTGCCAGCAGCTTGGCAGGTAGCAATGAGCAGTTCTTC	CASSLAGSNEQFF
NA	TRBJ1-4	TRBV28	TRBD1	TGTGCCAGCAGCGGACAGGCGGTCCGATCGAAACTGTTTTTT	CASSGQAVRSKLFF
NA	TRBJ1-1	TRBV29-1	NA	TGCAGCGTTGAAGATCTCTTACAGCCGAACACTGAAGCTTTCTTT	CSVEDLLQPNTEAFF
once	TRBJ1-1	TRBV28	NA	TGTGCCAGCAGTCCCCGGGGGAGGGGAACTGAAGCTTTCTTT	CASSPRGRGTEAFF
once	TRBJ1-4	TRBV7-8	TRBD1	TGTGCCAGCAGCTTAGGGGACAGGGCAACTAATGAAAAACTGTTTTTT	CASSLGDRATNEKLFF